This TCR beta chain is from a study of blood T cell repertoires in COVID-19. Germline CDR1 SEHNR, CDR2 FQNEAQ (reference sequence). The trim removed 4 bases at V and 4 bases at J, leaving 3 bases unmatched. The CDR3 is made up of 15 amino acids. Original processing notes: It was from reference gene primer amplification that nucleated cell counts were estimated. Measured with immunoSEQ multiplex PCR; TCRdb has only the in-frame clones, and not every one. Clone size and the V and J calls come from that table; the DNA yielded D and trimming. The sample shows 60,000 to 70,000 clones, 88% of them seen only once.

The genes are TRBV7-9 and TRBJ2-1, with 11 bases identical to TRBD2. The sequence derives from a woman of 80 years or more with active COVID-19. The material sequenced was peripheral blood. The CDR3 protein is CASSYSGGAYNEQFF. The DNA for the CDR3 is TGTGCCAGCAGCTATAGCGGGGGGGCTTACAATGAGCAGTTCTTC.